This T cell receptor beta chain comes out of a study of cytomegalovirus exposure and HLA in healthy donors. Across the study: Unique TCRs from HLA-typed donors, 70 million to 100 million of them, were held in an early data release.

As for this clone: The antigen remains undetermined.

A multiplex PCR was run with 60 Vbeta primers and 13 Jbeta primers. This table comes from immunoSEQ multiplex PCR, and its TCRdb copy is limited to in-frame clones, with some not included. The sample has approximately 150,000 clones, 75% to 80% seen once. The germline V gene encodes CDR1 SGHRS and CDR2 YFSETQ. After removal of 3 bases from V and 8 bases from J, the junction contained 5 bases not matched to a gene. This CDR3 comprises 14 residues. Whole-study results and caveats: The study put some 150 TCR beta chains on its list as cytomegalovirus-associated. Later on, an analysis found that several of the most significant clusters appeared to be linked to common viral pathogens, which included parvovirus B19. When a later analysis compared HLA-associated TCR beta chains with equally common others, the HLA-associated chains turned out to be more clonally expanded and to have lower generation probabilities.

This clonotype was obtained from a woman aged 18-30 years in good health and CMV-seropositive. The V and J genes are TRBV5-1 and TRBJ1-6, with 7 bases fitting TRBD1. Sequencing was carried out using PBMCs. The CDR3 DNA reads as TGCGCCAGCAGCTCGGGACAGATTGATTCACCCCTCCACTTT. Its translation: CASSSGQIDSPLHF. Using reference TRBV5-1 and TRBJ1-6 for the parts outside the CDR3, the full variable domain is KAGVTQTPRYLIKTRGQQVTLSCSPISGHRSVSWYQQTPGQGLQFLFEYFSETQRNKGNFPGRFSGRQFSNSRSEMNVSTLELGDSALYLCASSSGQIDSPLHFGNGTRLTVT.